The sequence of this T cell receptor beta chain was determined in a study of blood T cell repertoires in COVID-19. From germline, CDR1 is SGHDT and CDR2 YYEEEE. V was clipped by 4 bases and J by 3 bases, with 17 bases between them. The CDR3 is 15 residues long. Original handling: Cell counts per sample came from amplifying reference gene primers. Clones were read by immunoSEQ multiplex PCR, and TCRdb kept only the in-frame ones, dropping some. V, J and clone size are taken as reported in that table, and D and trimming were inferred from the DNA itself. This sample has hundreds of thousands of clones, with roughly 90% found just once.

Source material: PBMCs or T cells enriched from blood (not recorded which). The receptor was derived from a woman aged 30 to 39 with acute COVID-19. The chain has TRBV5-6 and TRBJ2-7, with D hard to call. The CDR3 loop reads CASSPFTILGYEQYF. In DNA, the CDR3 is TGTGCCAGCAGCCCCTTCACGATTCTCGGCTACGAGCAGTACTTC.